The clone carrying this T cell receptor beta chain was recorded a few times. Its antigen is still unknown. These data come from a study of T cell responses to AZD1222 COVID-19 vaccine. Study-level points and caveats: When two AZD1222 doses had been given, Spike-specific TCR breadth and depth rose. Targeting of unmutated variant regions was reportedly seen in nearly half of spike-specific TCRs.

CDR1 is SEHNR, CDR2 FQNEAQ, per germline (reference sequence). The V end was cut by 4 bases, the J end by 2 bases, with 14 bases between. This CDR3 contains 15 residues. The table came from immunoSEQ multiplex PCR; TCRdb's copy has only in-frame clones and leaves some out. The table shows tens of thousands of clones, with 75% to 90% occurring only once. The specimen comprised peripheral blood, sampled on day 0 of AZD1222 vaccination. V gene TRBV7-9 combines with J gene TRBJ1-2; no definite D call. The TCR was taken from an adult in good health. The CDR3 DNA is TGTGCCAGCAGCTCCTATTCAGACCGAAACTATGGCTACACCTTC. Encoded protein: CASSSYSDRNYGYTF.